A single sample is the source of the 22 T cell receptor beta chains below, sequenced in a study of blood T cell repertoires in COVID-19. Some clones are missing from TCRdb's copy, which holds only in-frame ones; the method was immunoSEQ multiplex PCR. The sample includes 200,000 to 300,000 clones, about 83% of them seen just once. Input material: peripheral blood. These receptors all stem from a woman aged 80 or older with COVID-19, enrolled during active disease.

The V and J genes are TRBV3-1 (or the pseudogene TRBV3-2) and TRBJ1-2; 7 positions match TRBD1. V trimming: 2 bases; J trimming: 8 bases; junction bases outside the gene matches: 5. Germline V gene data show CDR1 as LGHDT and CDR2 as YNNKEL (reference sequence). The CDR3 totals 13 residues. CDR3: CASSQWTGRGYTF. As DNA, the CDR3 is TGTGCCAGCAGCCAATGGACAGGCCGCGGCTACACCTTC.

The chain links TRBV2 to TRBJ1-1; 9 bases line up with TRBD1. Germline trimming cut 6 bases from V and 1 base from J; bases unmatched to any gene: 3. CDR1 and CDR2 from the germline V gene are SNHLY and FYNNEI. The CDR3 is made up of 14 amino acids. The CDR3 region is CASRRDRANTEAFF. The CDR3 DNA follows: TGTGCCAGCAGAAGGGACAGGGCGAACACTGAAGCTTTCTTT.

The chain joins TRBV15 to TRBJ1-5; 8 bases match TRBD1. After removal of 8 bases from V and 0 bases from J, the junction contained 3 bases not matched to a gene. In germline, CDR1 is LNHNV, CDR2 YYDKDF (reference sequence). The CDR3 length is 14 residues. CDR3 region: CATRTGNSNQPQHF. The CDR3 bases are TGTGCCACCCGGACAGGGAATAGCAATCAGCCCCAGCATTTT.

The chain links TRBV7-2 to TRBJ1-5; D gene uncertain. The CDR3 contains 12 residues. The germline V gene encodes CDR1 SGHTA and CDR2 FQGNSA. V shed 1 base and J shed 6 bases, with 4 bases lying between them. CDR3 DNA: TGTGCCAGCAGCTTAGGGAGTCAGCCCCAGCATTTT. Protein sequence: CASSLGSQPQHF.

The genes are TRBV7-8 and TRBJ2-2; weak D call: TRBD2 (7 bases). The CDR3 spans 17 residues. The V end was cut by 5 bases, the J end by 9 bases, with 25 bases between. Germline V gene data show CDR1 as SGHVS and CDR2 as FQNEAQ. CDR3 in amino acids: CASSLLYGGQDARELFF. CDR3 sequence (DNA): TGTGCCAGCAGCCTACTATACGGGGGGCAAGATGCCCGGGAGCTGTTTTTT.

The V gene is TRBV6-5, the J gene TRBJ1-4, with unresolved D. The CDR3 spans 14 residues. Germline V gives CDR1 MNHEY, CDR2 SVGAGI. With 7 bases removed from V and 10 bases from J, the gap between germline ends came to 19 bases. Written as DNA, the CDR3 is TGTGCCAGCACCTCATTGGTATCGTCGAGAAAACTGTTTTTT. Amino acids: CASTSLVSSRKLFF.

The chain combines TRBV14 with TRBJ1-2; perhaps TRBD1 as D (6 bases). Germline V lookup: CDR1 SGHDN, CDR2 FVKESK. Trimming shortened V by 0 bases and J by 8 bases, and 16 bases separated the two germline ends. CDR3 length: 15 amino acids. The CDR3 spells CASSQELVGQQGYTF. The CDR3 DNA follows: TGTGCCAGCAGCCAAGAGTTGGTAGGACAGCAGGGCTACACCTTC.

The chain has TRBV3-1 (or the pseudogene TRBV3-2) and TRBJ1-2; D remains ambiguous. This CDR3 has 13 amino acids. CDR1 is LGHDT, CDR2 YNNKEL, per germline (reference sequence). Trimming cost V 3 bases and J 6 bases, with 11 bases left between them. In nucleotides, the CDR3 is TGTGCCAGCAGCCATTCCGGTCTTGATGGCTACACCTTC. This sequence encodes CASSHSGLDGYTF.

V gene TRBV6-6 combines with J gene TRBJ2-3; 7 bases are a match to TRBD1. V was pared by 5 bases and J by 4 bases, with 12 bases of the junction left unmatched. The germline CDR1 and CDR2 sequences are MNHNY and SVGAGI (reference sequence). There are 16 residues in the CDR3. CDR3 DNA: TGTGCCAGCAGTCCTCAGACAGGGATCGTCCCAGATACGCAGTATTTT. Protein product: CASSPQTGIVPDTQYF.

The chain uses TRBV6-5 and TRBJ1-4, with a possible D match to TRBD1 (5 bases). CDR3 length equals 15 residues. Trimming took 7 bases from V and 3 from J, leaving 15 bases between them. Germline V CDR1 and CDR2: MNHEY, SVGAGI. This chain's CDR3 is CASTLGGTPNEKLFF. The CDR3 bases are TGTGCCAGCACTCTAGGCGGGACGCCTAATGAAAAACTGTTTTTT.

The CDR3 bases are TGTGCCAGCAGCCAGGGACTAGCGGGCGAATGGGAGGCCAAAAACATTCAGTACTTC. Translating gives CASSQGLAGEWEAKNIQYF. The chain couples TRBV3-1 (or the pseudogene TRBV3-2) to TRBJ2-4, with 12 bases that match TRBD2. CDR1 and CDR2 (germline): LGHDT, YNNKEL (reference sequence). CDR3 length: 19 residues. J lost 1 base, V lost 3 bases, and 10 bases had no gene match.

Note on this clone: In the same sample, other DNA sequences code for this CDR3. This sequence joins TRBV5-4 and TRBJ2-5; no firm D call. The CDR3 runs to 13 residues. V lost 2 bases and J lost 2, with 7 bases in between. Germline CDR1 and CDR2: SGHNT and YYREEE (reference sequence). Here the CDR3 DNA reads TGTGCCAGCAGCTTATCTTTGCAAGAGACCCAGTACTTC. It codes for CASSLSLQETQYF.

This sequence joins TRBV6-5 and TRBJ1-2; D might be TRBD1 (5 bases). The CDR3 has 15 residues. Germline CDR1 and CDR2: MNHEY and SVGAGI. Trimming removed 6 bases from V and 4 bases from J, with 18 bases in between. The CDR3 reads CASSRTDEGAYGYTF. The DNA of the CDR3 is TGTGCCAGCAGCCGAACGGACGAAGGGGCCTATGGCTACACCTTC.

The chain has TRBV7-6 and TRBJ1-6, with unresolved D. The CDR3 spans 16 residues. V was trimmed by 2 bases and J by 2 bases, leaving 10 bases between them. Looked up from germline, CDR1 is SGHVS and CDR2 is FNYEAQ. The CDR3 region has the DNA TGTGCCAGCAGCTTAATGACGGGAACCTATAATTCACCCCTCCACTTT. It yields the protein CASSLMTGTYNSPLHF.

This sequence joins TRBV19 and TRBJ1-5, with 9 bases lining up with TRBD1. This CDR3 comprises 14 residues. The germline CDR1 and CDR2 sequences are LNHDA and SQIVND (reference sequence). The junction had 5 bases not matched to a gene; V was cut back by 9 bases and J by 2 bases. The CDR3 protein is CASTGGQGNQPQHF. The CDR3 DNA reads TGTGCCAGCACAGGGGGCCAGGGCAATCAGCCCCAGCATTTT.

V gene TRBV7-9 combines with J gene TRBJ2-1; D not resolved. From germline, CDR1 is SEHNR and CDR2 FQNEAQ (reference sequence). The CDR3 is 12 amino acids. Trimming cost V 5 bases and J 7 bases, with 9 bases left between them. CDR3 residues: CASSQALNEQFF. CDR3 coding DNA: TGTGCCAGCAGCCAGGCTTTGAATGAGCAGTTCTTC.

The chain joins TRBV6-5 to TRBJ2-7; possible D gene TRBD2, 6 bases. Trimming removed 2 bases at V and 0 bases at J, with 11 bases between. The CDR3 length is 15 residues. In germline, CDR1 is MNHEY, CDR2 SVGAGI. CDR3 DNA sequence: TGTGCCAGCAGTTACGGGGGGACCTTCTCCTACGAGCAGTACTTC. It codes for CASSYGGTFSYEQYF.

This chain joins TRBV5-6 and TRBJ2-7; D is perhaps TRBD1 (7 bases). The CDR3 length is 13 residues. The germline V gene encodes CDR1 SGHDT and CDR2 YYEEEE. V shed 1 base and J shed 11 bases, with 16 bases lying between them. The CDR3 coding sequence is TGTGCCAGCAGCTTGATGGCAACCAGGGGGGAGTACTTC. Amino acid sequence: CASSLMATRGEYF.

This clone turned up a few times. The V and J genes are TRBV7-9 and TRBJ1-3; tentative D call: TRBD1 (5 bases). CDR1 is SEHNR and CDR2 is FQNEAQ in the germline V gene (reference sequence). Between the trimmed V and J ends, which lost 7 bases and 1 base, there was a span of 8 bases. The CDR3 runs 13 residues. CDR3 loop: CASIGGSGNTIYF. The CDR3 nucleotides read TGTGCCAGCATCGGGGGATCTGGAAACACCATATATTTT.

The chain uses TRBV5-4 and TRBJ1-3; no reliable D call. V lost 1 base to trimming and J lost 3 bases, with 14 bases between them. Germline CDR1 is SGHNT and CDR2 is YYREEE (reference sequence). CDR3 length equals 16 residues. CDR3 nucleotides: TGTGCCAGCAGCTTGCTGTCCGCGGGCTATGGAAACACCATATATTTT. Translation: CASSLLSAGYGNTIYF.

V usage is TRBV7-8 and J usage is TRBJ1-2; D may be TRBD1 (5 bases). The V end was cut by 0 bases, the J end by 8 bases, with 16 bases between. Germline V gene sequence: CDR1 SGHVS, CDR2 FQNEAQ. This CDR3 spans 15 amino acids. CDR3 in DNA: TGTGCCAGCAGCTTAGCGGCACAAGGGGAGGACGGCTACACCTTC. Protein product: CASSLAAQGEDGYTF. The full variable domain, with the rest looked up from reference TRBV7-8 and TRBJ1-2, is GAGVSQSPRYKVAKRGQDVALRCDPISGHVSLFWYQQALGQGPEFLTYFQNEAQLDKSGLPSDRFFAERPEGSVSTLKIQRTQQEDSAVYLCASSLAAQGEDGYTFGSGTRLTVV.

The gene calls are TRBV19 and TRBJ2-6, with TRBD2 identical over 7 bases. Germline V lookup: CDR1 LNHDA, CDR2 SQIVND (reference sequence). V shed 8 bases, J shed 2 bases, and the junction held 6 bases outside the gene matches. The CDR3 spans 15 residues. The CDR3 sequence: CASGGVSTGANVLTF. The CDR3 DNA sequence: TGTGCCAGTGGGGGGGTCTCTACTGGGGCCAACGTCCTGACTTTC.